The source of this T cell receptor beta chain is a study of persistence of HIV-infected CD4 T cells. The stimulus was lysate of CMV-infected fibroblasts, roughly 9.2 ug/mL. Memory cells lacking CD40L and CD69 with high CD45RO were sorted. CD8+ T cells were removed from PBMCs prior to stimulation. The immunoSEQ assay was version 4, run in survey mode. Generated by immunoSEQ multiplex PCR, the TCRdb table keeps only in-frame clones and is missing some. The sample has roughly 41,000 clones, 65% to 85% seen once; the top ten hold approximately 1.6%. Details on this clone: Its target is unknown.

Germline V CDR1 and CDR2: LNHDA, SQIVND (reference sequence). The CDR3 runs to 16 residues. V was clipped by 4 bases and J by 8 bases, with 20 bases between them. Study outcomes and limitations: Antigen-responding cells were enriched for degenerate expanded CDR3beta sequences. Proviral oligoclonality tracked with TCR oligoclonality within the same sorted cells.

The specimen comprised CD4+ T cells sorted from PBMCs after roughly 18-hour stimulation, sampled from a patient who received antiretroviral therapy. The chain uses TRBV19 and TRBJ1-4; D remains ambiguous. This TCR came from an adult man with HIV who was CMV-seropositive. The CDR3 nucleotides read TGTGCCAGTAGTACTAGTTCGGGCTACCTGGGGGAAAAACTGTTTTTT. Residues: CASSTSSGYLGEKLFF.